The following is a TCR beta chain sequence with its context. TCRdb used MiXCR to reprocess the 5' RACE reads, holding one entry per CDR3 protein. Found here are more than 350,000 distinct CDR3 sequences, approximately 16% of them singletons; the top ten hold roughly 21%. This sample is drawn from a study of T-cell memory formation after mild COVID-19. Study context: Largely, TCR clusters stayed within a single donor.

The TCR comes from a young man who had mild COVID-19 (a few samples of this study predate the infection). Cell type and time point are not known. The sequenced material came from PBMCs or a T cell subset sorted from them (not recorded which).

The CDR3 nucleotides read TGTGCCAGCAGCCCCGTTAGTTGGTTAATGTTCTTC. This sequence encodes CASSPVSWLMFF. This chain joins TRBV11-2 and TRBJ2-1; D is unclear. The germline V gene has CDR1 SGHAT and CDR2 FQNNGV. The CDR3 runs to 12 residues. V was cut by 5 bases and J by 15 bases, with 17 bases left in between.